This T cell receptor beta chain emerged from a study of identical twins. The CDR3 is made up of 13 amino acids. Germline V gene sequence: CDR1 SQVTM, CDR2 ANQGSEA. J gave up 5 bases and V 3 bases, and 4 bases lay outside the gene matches. Whole-study findings and limits: Invariant MAIT and iNKT cells could partly confound zero-insertion analyses.

Via MiXCR, TCRdb re-called the 5' RACE reads, giving one row per CDR3 protein. The data show around 480,000 distinct CDR3 sequences, 14% seen once. This clonotype was detected many times. The antigen is unknown. These same data were also listed under a study on yellow fever vaccine responses in identical twins. That paper states: Twins' vaccine T cell responses were reported to seem partly convergent and partly personalized.

Material: CD4+ T cells sorted from blood. The chain joins TRBV29-1 to TRBJ2-5; 9 bases map to TRBD1. The clonotype originates from a woman under 30 in good health. The DNA of the CDR3 is TGCAGCGTTGATAGACAGGGGGGGGAGACCCAGTACTTC. Amino acids: CSVDRQGGETQYF.